The T cell receptor beta chain under discussion was sequenced for a study of blood T cell repertoires in COVID-19. Across the whole study: From the United States, Italy and Spain came samples of acute and convalescent COVID-19. PBMCs, B-cell-depleted T cells, or T cells provided the cDNA or gDNA that made up the material.

The length of the CDR3 is 15 residues. The germline CDR1 and CDR2 sequences are SGHNT and YYREEE (reference sequence). V trimming: 2 bases; J trimming: 5 bases; junction bases outside the gene matches: 8. Under the authors' procedure: Amplification of reference gene primers provided the estimated nucleated cell counts. The table came from immunoSEQ multiplex PCR; TCRdb's copy has only in-frame clones and leaves some out. V and J calls and clone size come straight from that table; D and trimming were deduced from the DNA. The sample has around 280,000 clones; around 87% are singletons. The chain uses TRBV5-4 and TRBJ1-2; 8 bases align to TRBD1. This TCR was sampled from a woman in her 30s who had recovered from COVID-19. Sample: peripheral blood. The CDR3 region has the DNA TGTGCCAGCAGCTTCGCTGACAGGGGTTATTATGGCTACACCTTC. Translating gives CASSFADRGYYGYTF. Full variable domain (remainder filled in from reference TRBV5-4 and TRBJ1-2): ETGVTQSPTHLIKTRGQQVTLRCSSQSGHNTVSWYQQALGQGPQFIFQYYREEENGRGNFPPRFSGLQFPNYSSELNVNALELDDSALYLCASSFADRGYYGYTFGSGTRLTVV.